A single sample is the source of the 28 T cell receptor beta chains below, sequenced in a study of blood T cell repertoires in COVID-19. This table comes from immunoSEQ multiplex PCR, and its TCRdb copy is limited to in-frame clones, with some not included. The sample consists of 250,000 to 350,000 clones, around 85% of them appearing once. Specimen: peripheral blood. The receptors derive from a woman aged 25-40 years who had recovered from COVID-19.

J is TRBJ2-7 and V is TRBV2, with D possibly being TRBD1 (6 bases). V was pared by 4 bases and J by 6 bases, with 13 bases between. Germline values: CDR1 SNHLY, CDR2 FYNNEI. The length of the CDR3 is 13 residues. CDR3 DNA sequence: TGTGCCAGCAGTGTAGAGGGGGTCGGCGAGCAGTACTTC. Translation: CASSVEGVGEQYF.

The gene calls are TRBV7-9 and TRBJ1-5, with D uncertain. This CDR3 contains 14 residues. Germline values: CDR1 SEHNR, CDR2 FQNEAQ (reference sequence). V lost 0 bases and J 3 bases, leaving 6 bases between the germline ends. The DNA for the CDR3 is TGTGCCAGCAGCTTAGCAGAGTTCAATCAGCCCCAGCATTTT. Translation gives CASSLAEFNQPQHF.

The chain has TRBV19 and TRBJ1-1, with D hard to call. Germline V lookup: CDR1 LNHDA, CDR2 SQIVND (reference sequence). There are 14 residues in the CDR3. V was clipped by 5 bases and J by 1 base, with 11 bases between them. In DNA, the CDR3 is TGTGCCAGTAGTCCCCGAGAGTGGAACACTGAAGCTTTCTTT. Residues: CASSPREWNTEAFF.

The rearrangement uses TRBV9 and TRBJ1-3; no reliable D call. Germline V lookup: CDR1 SGDLS, CDR2 YYNGEE. V was cut by 0 bases and J by 4 bases, with 8 bases left in between. The CDR3 spans 14 residues. In DNA form, the CDR3 reads TGTGCCAGCAGCGTAGGTGACGGGGGAAACACCATATATTTT. It codes for CASSVGDGGNTIYF.

The rearrangement uses TRBV21-1 and TRBJ1-1; the table's D call TRBD1 went unverified against the DNA. TRBV21-1 is a documented pseudogene. The length of the CDR3 is 16 residues. DNA for the CDR3: TGTGCCAGCAGCAAAGAGGGGACAGGGGGGTACACTGAAGCTTTCTTT. Residues: CASSKEGTGGYTEAFF.

The gene calls are TRBV5-1 and TRBJ1-1; 9 nucleotides agree with TRBD1. The CDR3 contains 14 residues. The junction had 4 bases not matched to a gene; V was cut back by 0 bases and J by 7 bases. Germline-derived CDR1 and CDR2 are SGHRS and YFSETQ. CDR3 amino acids: CASSLEGTGFEAFF. CDR3 nucleotide sequence: TGCGCCAGCAGCTTGGAGGGGACAGGGTTTGAAGCTTTCTTT.

The chain combines TRBV5-1 with TRBJ2-5, with a possible D match to TRBD1 (5 bases). There are 13 residues in the CDR3. V gave up 3 bases and J gave up 1 base, with 7 bases separating them. Germline V lookup: CDR1 SGHRS, CDR2 YFSETQ. CDR3: CASSSRVQETQYF. The CDR3 DNA reads as TGCGCCAGCAGCTCCAGGGTCCAAGAGACCCAGTACTTC.

This clone has a single count. This chain joins TRBV6-1 and TRBJ2-5, with D maybe TRBD1 (5 bases). This CDR3 has 16 residues. Trimming took off 1 base at V and 2 bases at J, with 14 bases between the two ends. Germline V gives CDR1 MNHNS, CDR2 SASEGT. CDR3 amino acids: CASSEDLGALQETQYF. CDR3 DNA: TGTGCCAGCAGTGAAGATCTAGGGGCGCTACAAGAGACCCAGTACTTC.

Turning to this clone: Its ends do not fully match the called genes, so a read error is possible. V and J are TRBV7-7 and TRBJ2-5; no clear D gene. Per the germline V gene, CDR1 is SSHAT and CDR2 is FNYEAQ (reference sequence). The CDR3 totals 14 residues. DNA of the CDR3: TGTGCTAGCAGCGCAGATCAGGCCCAAGAGACCCAGTACTTC. This translates into CASSADQAQETQYF.

This chain joins TRBV21-1 and TRBJ2-7; whether TRBD2, the table's D call, matches the DNA was not checked. TRBV21-1 is designated a pseudogene. The CDR3 covers 18 residues. The CDR3 DNA is TGTGCCAGCAGCAAACAGGCTCGTAGCGGGACACTTAGGTACGAGCAGTACTTC. Its translation: CASSKQARSGTLRYEQYF.

The chain joins TRBV2 to TRBJ2-1; D gene unclear. CDR1 is SNHLY and CDR2 is FYNNEI in the germline V gene. The CDR3 totals 13 residues. V lost 3 bases and J lost 4, with 7 bases in between. CDR3 loop: CASSEVAYNEQFF. The CDR3 region has the DNA TGTGCCAGCAGTGAGGTAGCATACAATGAGCAGTTCTTC.

This rearrangement joins TRBV3-1 (or the pseudogene TRBV3-2) to TRBJ2-5, with 8 bases lining up with TRBD2. Germline trimming cut 7 bases from V and 8 bases from J; bases unmatched to any gene: 6. CDR1 and CDR2 from the germline V gene are LGHDT and YNNKEL (reference sequence). The CDR3 is 12 amino acids. CDR3 coding DNA: TGTGCCAGCAAAGTAGCGGGATCCACCCAGTACTTC. Translated, it gives CASKVAGSTQYF.

Only one count was recorded for this clone. The chain links TRBV24-1 to TRBJ1-4; D is uncertain. The CDR3 totals 17 residues. Looked up from germline, CDR1 is KGHDR and CDR2 is SFDVKD. Deletions cut 4 bases from V and 0 bases from J, with 14 bases between. The CDR3 DNA is TGTGCCACCAGTGAAGGATCCGGGGTTGCAACTAATGAAAAACTGTTTTTT. Translation gives CATSEGSGVATNEKLFF.

The V call is TRBV2, the J call TRBJ1-4; D is unresolved. The CDR3 covers 14 residues. Germline V gene lookup returns CDR1 SNHLY and CDR2 FYNNEI. Between the trimmed V and J ends, which lost 4 bases and 1 base, there was a span of 7 bases. Written as DNA, the CDR3 is TGTGCCAGCAGTGGAGAGGGAACTAATGAAAAACTGTTTTTT. Protein: CASSGEGTNEKLFF.

The V gene is TRBV27, the J gene TRBJ2-3; 7 nucleotides align to TRBD2. The CDR3 runs 13 residues. Losses at the gene ends were 7 bases for V and 2 bases for J; bases not matched to a gene: 3. Germline loops: CDR1 MNHEY, CDR2 SMNVEV (reference sequence). The CDR3 sequence: CASTLADTDTQYF. In DNA, the CDR3 is TGTGCCAGCACGCTAGCGGACACAGATACGCAGTATTTT.

V gene TRBV14 combines with J gene TRBJ2-1, with D perhaps TRBD1 (5 bases). CDR1 and CDR2 (germline): SGHDN, FVKESK. Trimming removed 4 bases at V and 9 bases at J, with 16 bases between. This CDR3 spans 14 amino acids. This CDR3 reads CASSRQQGVGEQFF. The DNA of the CDR3 is TGTGCCAGCAGCCGACAGCAGGGTGTCGGTGAGCAGTTCTTC.

The V call is TRBV5-4, the J call TRBJ2-7, with 8 bases identical to TRBD2. Trimming took 4 bases from V and 2 from J; bases not matched to a gene: 11. CDR3 length: 16 amino acids. Germline CDR1 and CDR2: SGHNT and YYREEE (reference sequence). As DNA, the CDR3 is TGTGCCAGCAGCCCCACAACTAGCGGAAGGCCCTACGAGCAGTACTTC. Protein product: CASSPTTSGRPYEQYF. The full variable domain, completed using reference TRBV5-4 and TRBJ2-7, is ETGVTQSPTHLIKTRGQQVTLRCSSQSGHNTVSWYQQALGQGPQFIFQYYREEENGRGNFPPRFSGLQFPNYSSELNVNALELDDSALYLCASSPTTSGRPYEQYFGPGTRLTVT.

A single count supports this clone. This chain connects TRBV18 to TRBJ2-1; no clear D. V lost 4 bases and J lost 0, with 16 bases in between. Germline values: CDR1 KGHSH, CDR2 LQKENI. The CDR3 contains 17 residues. CDR3 sequence: CASSQPRDLSSYNEQFF. CDR3 sequence (DNA): TGTGCCAGCTCACAACCACGCGACTTATCCTCCTACAATGAGCAGTTCTTC.

The V and J genes are TRBV2 and TRBJ2-3; the match to TRBD2 covers 15 bases. Looked up from germline, CDR1 is SNHLY and CDR2 is FYNNEI. CDR3 length: 17 amino acids. The V and J ends lost 4 bases and 5 bases, in that order; junction bases with no gene match: 7. The CDR3 sequence: CASSVGLAGGRVDTQYF. As DNA, the CDR3 is TGTGCCAGCAGTGTCGGACTAGCGGGGGGGAGGGTAGATACGCAGTATTTT.

V usage is TRBV6-5 and J usage is TRBJ1-1; D might be TRBD1 (6 bases). The germline V gene encodes CDR1 MNHEY and CDR2 SVGAGI. This CDR3 is built from 12 residues. V lost 2 bases, J lost 7 bases, and 8 bases lay in between. The CDR3 DNA reads TGTGCCAGCAGTTACGAACAGGGTGAAGCTTTCTTT. This translates into CASSYEQGEAFF.

This sequence joins TRBV12-3 or TRBV12-4 and TRBJ1-4, with D possibly being TRBD1 (5 bases). Trimming took off 5 bases at V and 8 bases at J, with 12 bases between the two ends. The CDR3 consists of 13 residues. For the CDR3, the DNA is TGTGCCAGCAGTCCGGGACTCGGAGAAAAACTGTTTTTT. Its protein is CASSPGLGEKLFF.

A few counts support this clone. The chain is built from TRBV18 and TRBJ2-5; TRBD1 agrees at 11 bases. CDR1 is KGHSH, CDR2 LQKENI, per germline. V was pared by 4 bases and J by 5 bases, with 6 bases of the junction left unmatched. The CDR3 spans 15 residues. The CDR3 protein is CASSQRTGGFETQYF. In DNA, the CDR3 is TGTGCCAGCTCACAAAGGACAGGGGGCTTTGAGACCCAGTACTTC.

The chain combines TRBV28 with TRBJ2-1, with D uncertain. Trimming shortened V by 8 bases and J by 6 bases, and 11 bases separated the two germline ends. Germline V lookup: CDR1 MDHEN, CDR2 SYDVKM. This CDR3 has 12 residues. CDR3: CASLGTGNEQFF. In nucleotides, the CDR3 is TGTGCCAGCCTAGGTACTGGCAATGAGCAGTTCTTC. Looking up the rest from reference TRBV28 and TRBJ2-1 gives the full variable domain: DVKVTQSSRYLVKRTGEKVFLECVQDMDHENMFWYRQDPGLGLRLIYFSYDVKMKEKGDIPEGYSVSREKKERFSLILESASTNQTSMYLCASLGTGNEQFFGPGTRLTVL.

The chain employs TRBV4-1 and TRBJ2-7; 7 bases match TRBD1. The germline CDR1 and CDR2 sequences are MGHRA and YSYEKL. The CDR3 consists of 16 residues. V shed 4 bases and J 1 base; nucleotides not matched to a gene: 10. The CDR3 sequence is CASSPIGQAKSYEQYF. The CDR3 DNA reads TGCGCCAGCAGCCCCATCGGACAGGCGAAGTCCTACGAGCAGTACTTC.

This chain uses TRBV28 with TRBJ2-7, with 9 nucleotides matching TRBD1. The V gene's germline CDR1 is MDHEN and CDR2 SYDVKM. The CDR3 extends over 12 amino acids. V was pared by 6 bases and J by 4 bases, with 1 base of the junction left unmatched. Written as DNA, the CDR3 is TGTGCCAGCAGCGACAGGGGGTACGAGCAGTACTTC. Amino acids: CASSDRGYEQYF.

This CDR3 is CASSPRDRPLYGYTF. The CDR3 coding sequence is TGTGCCAGCAGTCCTCGGGACAGGCCCCTCTATGGCTACACCTTC. The chain has TRBV27 and TRBJ1-2, with TRBD1 matching 8 bases. Germline V gene lookup returns CDR1 MNHEY and CDR2 SMNVEV (reference sequence). CDR3 length: 15 amino acids. The V and J ends lost 5 bases and 4 bases, in that order; junction bases with no gene match: 9.

The genes are TRBV21-1 and TRBJ1-1; the table's D call, TRBD1, was not checked against the DNA. TRBV21-1 is a recognized pseudogene. This CDR3 is built from 13 residues. CDR3 amino acids: CASSPRQGTEAFF. CDR3 sequence (DNA): TGTGCCAGCAGCCCCCGACAGGGAACTGAAGCTTTCTTT.

V gene TRBV7-9 combines with J gene TRBJ1-4; TRBD1 matches at 9 bases. V was clipped by 5 bases and J by 3 bases; unmatched bases: 10. Germline values: CDR1 SEHNR, CDR2 FQNEAQ (reference sequence). The CDR3 loop spans 17 amino acids. The CDR3 bases are TGTGCCAGCAGCCAGGCGGGACAGGGTTTATCTAATGAAAAACTGTTTTTT. This sequence encodes CASSQAGQGLSNEKLFF. Combining the CDR3 with reference TRBV7-9 and TRBJ1-4 gives the whole variable domain DTGVSQNPRHKITKRGQNVTFRCDPISEHNRLYWYRQTLGQGPEFLTYFQNEAQLEKSRLLSDRFSAERPKGSFSTLEIQRTEQGDSAMYLCASSQAGQGLSNEKLFFGSGTQLSVL.